One sample yielded the 27 T cell receptor beta chains listed below, sequenced in a study of blood T cell repertoires in COVID-19. TCRdb keeps only in-frame clones here, not all; method: immunoSEQ multiplex PCR. Among roughly 160,000 clones listed, around nine tenths were seen once. Source material: peripheral blood. These receptors were taken from a man between 60 and 70 years old with COVID-19, enrolled during active disease.

The chain carries TRBV27 and TRBJ2-5, with TRBD2 matching 10 bases. This CDR3 spans 15 amino acids. Germline CDR1 MNHEY, CDR2 SMNVEV (reference sequence). Losses at the gene ends were 6 bases for V and 8 bases for J; bases not matched to a gene: 12. CDR3 DNA sequence: TGTGCCAGCAGCCCCGTCCCTAGCGGGGGCATAACCCAGTACTTC. Translated: CASSPVPSGGITQYF.

This chain links TRBV9 with TRBJ2-1; TRBD1 aligns across 7 bases. The V gene end was trimmed by 0 bases and the J gene end by 1 base; junction bases not matched to a gene: 1. CDR1 SGDLS and CDR2 YYNGEE come from the germline V gene. The CDR3 has 15 amino acids. The CDR3 DNA is TGTGCCAGCAGCGTAGGGGGACAGTCCTACAATGAGCAGTTCTTC. It is translated as CASSVGGQSYNEQFF. Filled out from reference TRBV9 and TRBJ2-1, the complete variable domain reads DSGVTQTPKHLITATGQRVTLRCSPRSGDLSVYWYQQSLDQGLQFLIQYYNGEERAKGNILERFSAQQFPDLHSELNLSSLELGDSALYFCASSVGGQSYNEQFFGPGTRLTVL.

This chain links TRBV20-1 with TRBJ2-1; D gene unclear. Trimming shortened V by 5 bases and J by 4 bases, and 6 bases separated the two germline ends. The V gene's germline CDR1 is DFQATT and CDR2 SNEGSKA (reference sequence). The CDR3 length is 11 residues. CDR3 DNA: TGCAGTGCTGGGCCTTACAATGAGCAGTTCTTC. This sequence encodes CSAGPYNEQFF.

The chain recombines TRBV7-3 with TRBJ2-1; 9 nucleotides agree with TRBD2. This CDR3 comprises 17 residues. CDR1 is SGHTA, CDR2 FQGTGA, per germline. Trimming cost V 5 bases and J 0 bases; bases outside gene matches: 8. In DNA form, the CDR3 reads TGTGCCAGCAGCCTACGAGCGGGAGGCCACTCCTACAATGAGCAGTTCTTC. Translating gives CASSLRAGGHSYNEQFF.

This clone was counted a single time. The V and J genes are TRBV6-1 and TRBJ1-2; 10 bases are shared with TRBD1. The germline gives CDR1 MNHNS, CDR2 SASEGT. V trimming: 3 bases; J trimming: 5 bases; junction bases outside the gene matches: 12. The CDR3 spans 17 residues. CDR3 protein: CASSDPTGGRGIYGYTF. The CDR3 DNA is TGTGCCAGCAGTGACCCGACAGGGGGCAGGGGCATTTATGGCTACACCTTC.

The chain combines TRBV27 with TRBJ1-1; a possible D gene is TRBD1 (6 bases). Germline V CDR1 and CDR2: MNHEY, SMNVEV (reference sequence). Trimming cost V 2 bases and J 1 base, with 11 bases left between them. This CDR3 has 15 amino acids. CDR3 residues: CASSLPLTGNTEAFF. The CDR3 nucleotides are TGTGCCAGCAGTTTACCTCTGACAGGGAACACTGAAGCTTTCTTT.

The chain is built from TRBV29-1 and TRBJ2-1, with D possibly TRBD2 on 5 matching bases. This CDR3 is built from 15 residues. V was shortened by 4 bases and J by 1 base, with 14 bases between the two germline ends. In germline, CDR1 is SQVTM, CDR2 ANQGSEA. The DNA for the CDR3 is TGCAGCGTTGGATACGGAGGCACTTCCTACAATGAGCAGTTCTTC. As protein: CSVGYGGTSYNEQFF.

The genes are TRBV19 and TRBJ2-3; tentative D call: TRBD1 (5 bases). The CDR3 runs to 16 residues. CDR1 and CDR2 (germline): LNHDA, SQIVND (reference sequence). Trimming stripped 6 bases from V and 4 bases from J, with 20 bases between. Here the CDR3 DNA reads TGTGCCAGTAGCAAAGGGGAACTCAACGGTGCAGATACGCAGTATTTT. This encodes CASSKGELNGADTQYF.

This chain connects TRBV20-1 to TRBJ1-4, with no clear D. CDR1 DFQATT and CDR2 SNEGSKA come from the germline V gene (reference sequence). The V end lost 6 bases, the J end lost 11 bases, and 13 bases lay between the germline ends. The CDR3 runs 11 residues. The CDR3 here is CSAQLDGKLFF. In nucleotides, the CDR3 is TGCAGTGCCCAGTTAGACGGGAAACTGTTTTTT.

The chain carries TRBV2 and TRBJ1-2; TRBD1 might be the D (6 bases). CDR3 length equals 14 residues. Germline V lookup: CDR1 SNHLY, CDR2 FYNNEI. Trimming stripped 6 bases from V and 1 base from J, with 12 bases between. CDR3 amino acids: CASRSRGGNYGYTF. CDR3 nucleotides: TGTGCCAGCAGGAGTAGGGGGGGTAACTATGGCTACACCTTC.

The chain employs TRBV14 and TRBJ2-7; D is unclear. Trimming took off 1 base at V and 1 base at J, with 5 bases between the two ends. From germline, CDR1 is SGHDN and CDR2 FVKESK. The CDR3 runs 13 residues. The CDR3 DNA follows: TGTGCCAGCAGCCAAGGCAGGTCCTACGAGCAGTACTTC. This sequence encodes CASSQGRSYEQYF.

J is TRBJ2-6 and V is TRBV6-5, with D unresolved. V lost 7 bases to trimming and J lost 0 bases, with 10 bases between them. The V gene's germline CDR1 is MNHEY and CDR2 SVGAGI. This CDR3 has 15 residues. CDR3 residues: CASKRELSGANVLTF. DNA for the CDR3: TGTGCCAGCAAAAGAGAGCTCTCTGGGGCCAACGTCCTGACTTTC.

The chain carries TRBV11-2 and TRBJ2-4; TRBD1 aligns across 9 bases. The CDR3 extends over 15 amino acids. V trimming: 5 bases; J trimming: 6 bases; junction bases outside the gene matches: 8. Germline CDR1 reads SGHAT; CDR2 reads FQNNGV. The chain's CDR3 is CASSVAGTGLNIQYF. The DNA for the CDR3 is TGTGCCAGCAGCGTCGCCGGGACAGGGTTAAACATTCAGTACTTC.

The V gene is TRBV10-3, the J gene TRBJ1-5; D possibly corresponds to TRBD1 (6 bases). The V and J ends lost 0 bases and 4 bases respectively, with 10 bases between them. The CDR3 contains 15 residues. Germline CDR1 reads ENHRY; CDR2 reads SYGVKD. The CDR3 here is CAISESGGGNQPQHF. The CDR3 DNA is TGTGCCATCAGTGAGTCAGGGGGGGGTAATCAGCCCCAGCATTTT.

In this sample, this clone turned up a few times. This sequence joins TRBV27 and TRBJ2-7; TRBD1 is a possible D gene (6 bases). Per germline, CDR1 MNHEY and CDR2 SMNVEV (reference sequence). The CDR3 runs to 13 residues. The ends were cut back, 7 bases at V and 4 bases at J, with 14 bases in the middle. CDR3 sequence reads: CASNLRGSYEQYF. The CDR3, as DNA: TGTGCCAGCAACCTGAGGGGGAGTTACGAGCAGTACTTC.

The chain employs TRBV2 and TRBJ2-3, with a weak D call TRBD1 (5 bases). The V gene lost 7 bases and the J gene lost 6 bases, with 11 bases spanning the gap. The germline V gene encodes CDR1 SNHLY and CDR2 FYNNEI. The CDR3 covers 12 residues. This CDR3 reads CASNQGGDTQYF. CDR3 coding DNA: TGTGCCAGCAACCAGGGTGGTGATACGCAGTATTTT.

This chain uses TRBV11-3 with TRBJ2-7; 7 bases map to TRBD2. Germline CDR1 is SGHNT and CDR2 is YENEEA. J gave up 0 bases and V 4 bases, and 3 bases lay outside the gene matches. The CDR3 has 14 amino acids. This CDR3 is CASSSPGGSYEQYF. The CDR3 DNA sequence: TGTGCCAGCAGCTCACCGGGGGGCTCCTACGAGCAGTACTTC.

Notes on this clone: Mismatch with germline at one junction end may stem from a read error. This chain links TRBV28 with TRBJ1-2; D gene unclear. Looked up from germline, CDR1 is MDHEN and CDR2 is SYDVKM. This CDR3 has 12 amino acids. The CDR3 DNA sequence: TGTGCCAGCAGTTTATCACACAGTGGCAACACCTTC. This sequence encodes CASSLSHSGNTF.

The chain uses TRBV7-3 and TRBJ2-3; 10 nucleotides match TRBD2. The CDR3 runs 13 residues. After removal of 3 bases from V and 10 bases from J, the junction contained 4 bases not matched to a gene. In germline, CDR1 is SGHTA, CDR2 FQGTGA. The CDR3 loop is CASSLETSGAQYF. The CDR3 DNA follows: TGTGCCAGCAGCTTGGAAACTAGCGGGGCGCAGTATTTT.

The rearrangement links TRBV18 to TRBJ1-6; TRBD1 might be the D (6 bases). The ends were cut back, 6 bases at V and 9 bases at J, with 12 bases in the middle. CDR3 size: 13 residues. Germline V gene sequence: CDR1 KGHSH, CDR2 LQKENI. DNA of the CDR3: TGTGCCAGCTCGGGGGCAGGGGTTTCACCCCTCCACTTT. Translated: CASSGAGVSPLHF.

V is TRBV7-2 and J is TRBJ2-5; weak D call: TRBD2 (6 bases). The CDR3 spans 15 residues. Between the trimmed V and J ends, which lost 5 bases and 4 bases, there was a span of 17 bases. Germline V CDR1 and CDR2: SGHTA, FQGNSA. The CDR3, as DNA: TGTGCCAGCAGCACAGAAGGACTACGCGGAGAGACCCAGTACTTC. Encoded protein: CASSTEGLRGETQYF.

The V gene is TRBV18, the J gene TRBJ1-2; 9 bases align to TRBD1. This CDR3 region has 19 residues. The germline V gene has CDR1 KGHSH and CDR2 LQKENI. J was trimmed by 7 bases and V by 3 bases; bases with no gene match: 21. CDR3 in amino acids: CASSPPNSTPGQGGSGYTF. The CDR3 coding sequence is TGTGCCAGCTCACCGCCCAACTCCACGCCGGGACAGGGTGGTTCTGGCTACACCTTC.

The genes are TRBV19 and TRBJ1-1, with 8 bases fitting TRBD1. This CDR3 contains 13 residues. The V gene end was trimmed by 5 bases and the J gene end by 5 bases; junction bases not matched to a gene: 4. The V gene's germline CDR1 is LNHDA and CDR2 SQIVND (reference sequence). The CDR3 spells CASSQGARTEAFF. The CDR3 DNA reads as TGTGCCAGTAGTCAGGGGGCGAGGACTGAAGCTTTCTTT.

The chain uses TRBV9 and TRBJ2-2; 7 bases fit TRBD1. The J segment lost 4 bases and the V segment lost 6 bases, leaving 9 bases of the junction unmatched. Germline assignment: CDR1 SGDLS and CDR2 YYNGEE. The CDR3 sequence is 15 residues long. The CDR3 reads CASTREGAGTGELFF. DNA of the CDR3: TGTGCCAGCACCCGTGAGGGGGCGGGCACCGGGGAGCTGTTTTTT.

The V and J genes are TRBV11-2 and TRBJ1-2; D is undetermined. Germline lookup yields CDR1 SGHAT and CDR2 FQNNGV. The length of the CDR3 is 16 residues. V lost 5 bases and J lost 1, with 17 bases in between. The CDR3 loop reads CASSPPFGLLNYGYTF. CDR3 nucleotides: TGTGCCAGCAGCCCTCCTTTCGGACTGCTTAACTATGGCTACACCTTC.

The chain carries TRBV7-2 and TRBJ1-4, with D possibly being TRBD1 (6 bases). Trimming pared 5 bases from V and 4 bases from J, leaving 14 bases between. The germline V gene has CDR1 SGHTA and CDR2 FQGNSA. This CDR3 is 15 amino acids long. CDR3 amino acids: CASSEGGMGNEKLFF. DNA of the CDR3: TGTGCCAGCAGCGAGGGGGGGATGGGTAATGAAAAACTGTTTTTT.

The V call is TRBV7-6, the J call TRBJ1-2, with a weak D call TRBD1 (6 bases). Germline CDR1 SGHVS, CDR2 FNYEAQ. CDR3 length equals 12 residues. V lost 6 bases and J lost 8, with 13 bases in between. CDR3 coding DNA: TGTGCCAGCAGTGGACAGCTGGGGGGCTACACCTTC. The encoded protein is CASSGQLGGYTF.